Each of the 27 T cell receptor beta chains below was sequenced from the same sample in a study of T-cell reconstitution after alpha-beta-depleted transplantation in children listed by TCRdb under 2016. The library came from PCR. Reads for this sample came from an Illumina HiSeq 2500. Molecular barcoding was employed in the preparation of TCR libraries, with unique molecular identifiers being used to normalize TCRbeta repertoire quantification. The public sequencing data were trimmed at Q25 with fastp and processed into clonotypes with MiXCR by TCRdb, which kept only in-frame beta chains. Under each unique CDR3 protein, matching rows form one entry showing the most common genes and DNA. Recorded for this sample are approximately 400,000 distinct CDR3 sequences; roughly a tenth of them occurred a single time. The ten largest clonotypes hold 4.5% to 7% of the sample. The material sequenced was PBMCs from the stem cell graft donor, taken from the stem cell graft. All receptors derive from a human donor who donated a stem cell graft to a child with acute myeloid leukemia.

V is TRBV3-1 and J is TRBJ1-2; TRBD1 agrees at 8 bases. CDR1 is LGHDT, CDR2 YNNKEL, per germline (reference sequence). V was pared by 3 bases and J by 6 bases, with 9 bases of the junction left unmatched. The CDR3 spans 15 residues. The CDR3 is CASSQTSTGENGYTF. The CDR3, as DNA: TGTGCCAGCAGCCAGACCTCGACAGGGGAAAATGGCTACACCTTC.

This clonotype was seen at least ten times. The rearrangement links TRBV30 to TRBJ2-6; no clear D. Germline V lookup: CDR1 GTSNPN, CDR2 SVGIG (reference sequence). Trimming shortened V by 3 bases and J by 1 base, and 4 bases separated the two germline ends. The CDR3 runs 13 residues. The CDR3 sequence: CAWRESGANVLTF. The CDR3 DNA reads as TGTGCCTGGAGGGAATCTGGGGCCAACGTCCTGACTTTC.

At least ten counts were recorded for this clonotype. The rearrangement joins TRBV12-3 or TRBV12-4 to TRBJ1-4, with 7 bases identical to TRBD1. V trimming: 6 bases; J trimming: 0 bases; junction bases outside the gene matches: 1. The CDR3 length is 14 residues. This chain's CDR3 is CASRTGTTNEKLFF. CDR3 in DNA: TGTGCCAGCAGGACAGGGACAACTAATGAAAAACTGTTTTTT.

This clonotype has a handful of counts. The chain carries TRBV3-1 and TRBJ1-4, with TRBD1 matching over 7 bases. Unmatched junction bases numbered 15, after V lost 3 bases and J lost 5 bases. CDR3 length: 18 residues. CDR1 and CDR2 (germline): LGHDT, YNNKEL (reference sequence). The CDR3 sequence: CASSHRYKDRLANEKLFF. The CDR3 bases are TGTGCCAGCAGCCACCGCTACAAGGACAGGCTCGCGAATGAAAAACTGTTTTTT.

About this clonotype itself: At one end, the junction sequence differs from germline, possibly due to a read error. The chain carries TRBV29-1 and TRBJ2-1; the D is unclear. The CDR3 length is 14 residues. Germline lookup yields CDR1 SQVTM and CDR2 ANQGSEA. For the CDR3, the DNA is TGCAGCGTTCAAGACTGGAGCTCCTACAATGAGCAGTTCTTC. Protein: CSVQDWSSYNEQFF.

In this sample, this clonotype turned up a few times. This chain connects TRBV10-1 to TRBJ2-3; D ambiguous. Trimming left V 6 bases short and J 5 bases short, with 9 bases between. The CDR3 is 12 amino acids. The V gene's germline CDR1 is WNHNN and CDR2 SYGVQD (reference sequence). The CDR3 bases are TGCGCCAGCAGCCATGACCGAGATACGCAGTATTTT. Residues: CASSHDRDTQYF.

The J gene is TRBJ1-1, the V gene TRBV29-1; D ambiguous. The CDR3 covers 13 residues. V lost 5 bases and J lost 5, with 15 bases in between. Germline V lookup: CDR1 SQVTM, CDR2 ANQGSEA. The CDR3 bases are TGCAGCGTTAGTAGGAACGTGGGGACTGAAGCTTTCTTT. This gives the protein CSVSRNVGTEAFF.

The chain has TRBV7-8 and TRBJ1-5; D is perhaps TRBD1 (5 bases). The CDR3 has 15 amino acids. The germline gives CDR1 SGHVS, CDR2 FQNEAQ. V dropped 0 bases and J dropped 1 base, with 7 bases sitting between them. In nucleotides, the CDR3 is TGTGCCAGCAGCTTAGCCAGGGCAAGCAATCAGCCCCAGCATTTT. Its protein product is CASSLARASNQPQHF.

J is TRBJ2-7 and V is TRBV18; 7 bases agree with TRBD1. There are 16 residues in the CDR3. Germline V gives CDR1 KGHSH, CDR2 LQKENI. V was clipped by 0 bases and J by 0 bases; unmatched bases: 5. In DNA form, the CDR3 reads TGTGCCAGCTCACCACCATCGGCAGGGGGCTCCTACGAGCAGTACTTC. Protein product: CASSPPSAGGSYEQYF.

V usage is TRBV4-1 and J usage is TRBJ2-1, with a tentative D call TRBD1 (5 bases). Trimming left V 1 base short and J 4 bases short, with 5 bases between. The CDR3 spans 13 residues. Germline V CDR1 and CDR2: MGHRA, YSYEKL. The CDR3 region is CASSQGQYNEQFF. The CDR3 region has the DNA TGCGCCAGCAGCCAAGGACAGTACAATGAGCAGTTCTTC.

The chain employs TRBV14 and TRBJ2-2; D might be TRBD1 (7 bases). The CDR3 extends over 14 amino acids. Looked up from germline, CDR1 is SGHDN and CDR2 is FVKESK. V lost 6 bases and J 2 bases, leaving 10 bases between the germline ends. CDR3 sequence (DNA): TGTGCCAGCAGGCGGGACAGAAACACCGGGGAGCTGTTTTTT. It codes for CASRRDRNTGELFF.

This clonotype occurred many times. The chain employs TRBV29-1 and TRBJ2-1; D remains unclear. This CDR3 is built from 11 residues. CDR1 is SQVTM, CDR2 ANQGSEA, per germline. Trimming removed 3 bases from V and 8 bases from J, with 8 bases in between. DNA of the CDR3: TGCAGCGTTGATAGTGGTCATGAGCAGTTCTTC. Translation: CSVDSGHEQFF.

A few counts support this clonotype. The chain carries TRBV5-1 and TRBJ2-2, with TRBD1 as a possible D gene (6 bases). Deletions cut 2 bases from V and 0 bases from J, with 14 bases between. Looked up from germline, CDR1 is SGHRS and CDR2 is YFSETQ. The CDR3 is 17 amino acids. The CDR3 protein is CASSFWGPAPNTGELFF. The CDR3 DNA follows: TGCGCCAGCAGCTTTTGGGGGCCCGCACCGAACACCGGGGAGCTGTTTTTT.

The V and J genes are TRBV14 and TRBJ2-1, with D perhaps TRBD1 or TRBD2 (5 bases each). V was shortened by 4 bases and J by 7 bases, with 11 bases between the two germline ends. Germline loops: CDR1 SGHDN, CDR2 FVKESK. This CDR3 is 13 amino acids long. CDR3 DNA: TGTGCCAGCAGCCCCTATGAGGGGAATGAGCAGTTCTTC. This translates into CASSPYEGNEQFF.

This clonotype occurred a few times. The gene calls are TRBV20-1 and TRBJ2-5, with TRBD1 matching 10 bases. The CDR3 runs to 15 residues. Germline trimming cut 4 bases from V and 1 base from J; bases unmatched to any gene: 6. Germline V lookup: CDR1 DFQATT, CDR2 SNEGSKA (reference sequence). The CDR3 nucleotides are TGCAGTGCTACTGGACAGGGGGTCGTCCAAGAGACCCAGTACTTC. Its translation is CSATGQGVVQETQYF.

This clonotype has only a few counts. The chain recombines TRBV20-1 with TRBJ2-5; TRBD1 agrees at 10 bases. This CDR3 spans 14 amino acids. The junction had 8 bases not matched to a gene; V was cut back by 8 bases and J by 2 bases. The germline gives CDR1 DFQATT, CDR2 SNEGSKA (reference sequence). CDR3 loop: CSTTGQGEQETQYF. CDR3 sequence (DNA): TGCAGTACTACCGGACAGGGGGAACAAGAGACCCAGTACTTC.

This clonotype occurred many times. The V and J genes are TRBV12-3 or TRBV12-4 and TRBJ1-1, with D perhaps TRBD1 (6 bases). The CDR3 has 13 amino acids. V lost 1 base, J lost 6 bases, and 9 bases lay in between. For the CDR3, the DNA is TGTGCCAGCAGTTTAGGGGGGGCCGCTGAAGCTTTCTTT. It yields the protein CASSLGGAAEAFF.

Written as DNA, the CDR3 is TGCAGCGTGGGACCTCCCGGGACAGGGGCGGACATTCAGTACTTC. This translates into CSVGPPGTGADIQYF. V gene TRBV29-1 combines with J gene TRBJ2-4; 10 bases are shared with TRBD1. V shed 6 bases and J 8 bases; nucleotides not matched to a gene: 13. Per germline, CDR1 SQVTM and CDR2 ANQGSEA. CDR3 size: 15 residues.

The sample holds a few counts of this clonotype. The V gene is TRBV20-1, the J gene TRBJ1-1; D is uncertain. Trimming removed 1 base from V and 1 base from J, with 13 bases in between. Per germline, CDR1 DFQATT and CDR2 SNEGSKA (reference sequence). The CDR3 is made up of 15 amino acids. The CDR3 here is CSARVDYSGNTEAFF. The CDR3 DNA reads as TGCAGTGCTAGAGTTGACTATTCAGGGAACACTGAAGCTTTCTTT.

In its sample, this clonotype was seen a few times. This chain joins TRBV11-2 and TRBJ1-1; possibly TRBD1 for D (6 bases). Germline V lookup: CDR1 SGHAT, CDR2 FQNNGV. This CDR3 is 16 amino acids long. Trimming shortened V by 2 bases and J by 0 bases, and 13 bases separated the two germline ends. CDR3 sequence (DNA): TGTGCCAGCAGCTTATCCAGGGGAGGAATGAACACTGAAGCTTTCTTT. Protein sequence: CASSLSRGGMNTEAFF.

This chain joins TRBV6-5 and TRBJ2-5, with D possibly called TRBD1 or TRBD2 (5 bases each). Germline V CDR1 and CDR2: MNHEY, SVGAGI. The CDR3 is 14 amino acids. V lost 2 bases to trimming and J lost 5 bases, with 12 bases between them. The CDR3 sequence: CASSYGGGRETQYF. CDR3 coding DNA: TGTGCCAGCAGTTACGGTGGGGGACGTGAGACCCAGTACTTC.

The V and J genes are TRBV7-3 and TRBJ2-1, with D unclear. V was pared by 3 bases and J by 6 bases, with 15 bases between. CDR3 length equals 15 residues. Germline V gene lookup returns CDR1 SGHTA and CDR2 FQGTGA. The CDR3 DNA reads TGTGCCAGCAGCTTTAAGGCCGGCAGCCGCAATGAGCAGTTCTTC. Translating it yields CASSFKAGSRNEQFF.

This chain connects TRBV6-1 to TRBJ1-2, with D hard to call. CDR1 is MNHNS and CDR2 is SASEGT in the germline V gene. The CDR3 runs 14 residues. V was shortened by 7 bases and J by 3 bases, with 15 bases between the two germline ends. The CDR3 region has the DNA TGTGCCAGCATGGGGATTCCGGGCCACTATGGCTACACCTTC. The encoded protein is CASMGIPGHYGYTF.

The CDR3 DNA reads as TGTGCGGAGGGAGGGACCCCAGATACGCAGTATTTT. Protein product: CAEGGTPDTQYF. The chain uses TRBV10-3 and TRBJ2-3; 7 nucleotides agree with TRBD2. Germline V gene sequence: CDR1 ENHRY, CDR2 SYGVKD. The CDR3 spans 12 residues.

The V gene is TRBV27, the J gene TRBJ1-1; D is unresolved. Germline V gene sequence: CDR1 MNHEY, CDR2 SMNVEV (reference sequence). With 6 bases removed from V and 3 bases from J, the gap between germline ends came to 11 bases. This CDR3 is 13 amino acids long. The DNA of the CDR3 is TGTGCCAGCAGGGGATTGATGGACACTGAAGCTTTCTTT. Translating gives CASRGLMDTEAFF.

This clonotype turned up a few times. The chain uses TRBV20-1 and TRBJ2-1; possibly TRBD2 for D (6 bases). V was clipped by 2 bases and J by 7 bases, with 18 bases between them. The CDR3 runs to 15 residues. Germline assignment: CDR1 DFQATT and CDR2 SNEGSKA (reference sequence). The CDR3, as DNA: TGCAGTGCTAGACCCCCCGGGGGTCAAGGGAATGAGCAGTTCTTC. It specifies CSARPPGGQGNEQFF.

The CDR3 DNA is TGTGCCAGCAGCCCGGAGCCACCTCCGCAGTATTTT. This translates into CASSPEPPPQYF. The chain carries TRBV3-1 and TRBJ2-3; D not certain. CDR1 and CDR2 (germline): LGHDT, YNNKEL (reference sequence). CDR3 size: 12 residues. V was pared by 4 bases and J by 10 bases, with 12 bases between.